The 2 T cell receptor beta chains below all came from one sample that was sequenced in a study of long-term antiretroviral therapy in people with HIV. Survey-level resolution applied to immunoSEQ assay v3.0. Assay: immunoSEQ multiplex PCR; the TCRdb copy retains only in-frame clones and omits some. This repertoire shows fewer than 35,000 clones, 85% found once; its top ten account for around 4.4%. The sequencing used unsorted PBMCs, collected 3.3 years after starting antiretroviral therapy. These receptors originate from a man aged 18 to 30 with HIV.

The gene calls are TRBV18 and TRBJ2-3; D possibly corresponds to TRBD1 (7 bases). CDR3 length equals 15 residues. The V gene's germline CDR1 is KGHSH and CDR2 LQKENI. Trimming cost V 3 bases and J 4 bases, with 14 bases left between them. The DNA of the CDR3 is TGTGCCAGCTCACCCGGGGGACAGAACGCAGATACGCAGTATTTT. Protein: CASSPGGQNADTQYF.

This chain connects TRBV9 to TRBJ2-7; D is perhaps TRBD1 or TRBD2 (5 bases each). The CDR3 consists of 16 residues. Trimming cost V 0 bases and J 0 bases, with 13 bases left between them. CDR1 is SGDLS and CDR2 is YYNGEE in the germline V gene. The CDR3 reads CASSVGYGASSYEQYF. The CDR3 DNA reads as TGTGCCAGCAGCGTAGGGTACGGGGCTAGCTCCTACGAGCAGTACTTC.